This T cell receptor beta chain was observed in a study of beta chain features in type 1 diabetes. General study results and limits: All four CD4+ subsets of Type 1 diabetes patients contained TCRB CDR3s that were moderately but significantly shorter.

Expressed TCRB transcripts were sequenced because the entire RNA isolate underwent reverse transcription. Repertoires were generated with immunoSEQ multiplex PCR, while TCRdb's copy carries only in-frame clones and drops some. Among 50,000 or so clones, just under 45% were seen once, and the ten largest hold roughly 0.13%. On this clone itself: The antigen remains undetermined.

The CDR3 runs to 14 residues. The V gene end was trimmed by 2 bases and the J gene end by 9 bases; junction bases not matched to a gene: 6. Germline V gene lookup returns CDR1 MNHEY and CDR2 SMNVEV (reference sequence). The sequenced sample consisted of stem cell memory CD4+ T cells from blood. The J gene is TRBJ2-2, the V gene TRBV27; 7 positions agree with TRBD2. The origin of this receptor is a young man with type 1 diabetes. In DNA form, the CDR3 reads TGTGCCAGCAGTTTAGCGGGAGTCGCCAGGGAGCTGTTTTTT. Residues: CASSLAGVARELFF.